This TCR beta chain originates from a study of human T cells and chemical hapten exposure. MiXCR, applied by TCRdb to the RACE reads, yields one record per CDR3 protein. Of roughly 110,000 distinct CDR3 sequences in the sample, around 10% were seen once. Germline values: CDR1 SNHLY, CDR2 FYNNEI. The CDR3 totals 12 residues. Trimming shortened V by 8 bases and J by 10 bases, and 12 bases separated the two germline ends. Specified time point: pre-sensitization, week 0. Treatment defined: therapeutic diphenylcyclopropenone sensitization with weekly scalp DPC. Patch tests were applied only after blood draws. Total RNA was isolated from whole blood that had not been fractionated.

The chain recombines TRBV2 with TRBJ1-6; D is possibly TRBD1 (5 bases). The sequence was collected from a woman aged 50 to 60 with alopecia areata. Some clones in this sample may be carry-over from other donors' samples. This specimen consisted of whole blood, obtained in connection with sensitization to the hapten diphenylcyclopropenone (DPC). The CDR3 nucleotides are TGTGCCAGCGGGGGTGTAAAATCACCCCTCCACTTT. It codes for CASGGVKSPLHF.